These 29 T cell receptor beta chains originate from one sample sequenced in a study of blood T cell repertoires in COVID-19. This table comes from immunoSEQ multiplex PCR, and its TCRdb copy is limited to in-frame clones, with some not included. The profile shows about 210,000 clones, roughly 82% of them singletons. Sequencing was done on a sample of peripheral blood. The receptor source for this set is a man between 40 and 49 years old who had recovered from COVID-19.

This chain links TRBV15 with TRBJ2-1, with 10 bases aligning to TRBD2. The CDR3 length is 14 residues. Germline-derived CDR1 and CDR2 are LNHNV and YYDKDF (reference sequence). Germline trimming cut 6 bases from V and 4 bases from J; bases unmatched to any gene: 3. This chain's CDR3 is CATSRLAGYNEQFF. Written as DNA, the CDR3 is TGTGCCACCAGTAGACTAGCGGGTTACAATGAGCAGTTCTTC.

V usage is TRBV7-2 and J usage is TRBJ2-3; D unclear. V gave up 2 bases and J gave up 12 bases, with 27 bases separating them. In germline, CDR1 is SGHTA, CDR2 FQGNSA. This CDR3 spans 17 amino acids. Here the CDR3 DNA reads TGTGCCAGCAGCTTATCCGGGTCGTCGGGTCCCGGCTTTCTCCAGTATTTT. Encoded protein: CASSLSGSSGPGFLQYF.

This clone appeared a single time. J is TRBJ2-1 and V is TRBV6-2 or TRBV6-3, with 10 bases lining up with TRBD2. This CDR3 is built from 17 residues. Germline V gene lookup returns CDR1 MNHEY and CDR2 SVGEGT. V lost 3 bases and J lost 3; bases outside the gene matches: 8. The CDR3 nucleotides read TGTGCCAGCAGTTATAGGGGAGGGACTAGCGTCTACAATGAGCAGTTCTTC. It yields the protein CASSYRGGTSVYNEQFF.

J is TRBJ2-3 and V is TRBV3-1 (or the pseudogene TRBV3-2), with D perhaps TRBD2 (6 bases). The CDR3 totals 14 residues. Germline CDR1 reads LGHDT; CDR2 reads YNNKEL (reference sequence). V lost 4 bases, J lost 4 bases, and 12 bases lay in between. The CDR3 nucleotides are TGTGCCAGCAGCCCAGATACGGGGGCAGATACGCAGTATTTT. Its protein product is CASSPDTGADTQYF.

This chain links TRBV7-6 with TRBJ2-7; 8 positions match TRBD1. The ends lost 1 base at V and 1 base at J; junction bases unmatched: 6. Germline V gene data show CDR1 as SGHVS and CDR2 as FNYEAQ. The CDR3 covers 16 residues. The CDR3 sequence is CASSLVGQGLSYEQYF. DNA of the CDR3: TGTGCCAGCAGCTTAGTTGGACAGGGCCTGTCCTACGAGCAGTACTTC.

The CDR3 bases are TGTGCCAGTGGATGGGACAGCTTCTCCACTGAAGCTTTCTTT. Translation gives CASGWDSFSTEAFF. The gene calls are TRBV19 and TRBJ1-1; 7 bases fit TRBD1. V was pared by 8 bases and J by 4 bases, with 10 bases of the junction left unmatched. Germline-derived CDR1 and CDR2 are LNHDA and SQIVND (reference sequence). The CDR3 length is 14 residues. The variable domain in full, completed from reference TRBV19 and TRBJ1-1, reads DGGITQSPKYLFRKEGQNVTLSCEQNLNHDAMYWYRQDPGQGLRLIYYSQIVNDFQKGDIAEGYSVSREKKESFPLTVTSAQKNPTAFYLCASGWDSFSTEAFFGQGTRLTVV.

This clone has a single count. V and J are TRBV11-3 and TRBJ2-5; weak D call: TRBD2 (5 bases). Trimming pared 5 bases from V and 5 bases from J, leaving 9 bases between. There are 12 residues in the CDR3. CDR1 and CDR2 (germline): SGHNT, YENEEA. CDR3 loop: CASSPGEETQYF. As DNA, the CDR3 is TGTGCCAGCAGCCCCGGGGAGGAGACCCAGTACTTC.

The chain has TRBV7-2 and TRBJ1-4; 9 bases agree with TRBD1. Germline CDR1 SGHTA, CDR2 FQGNSA. Trimming took 5 bases from V and 8 from J; bases not matched to a gene: 6. The CDR3 totals 14 residues. CDR3: CASSIGTGKEKLFF. The CDR3 DNA sequence: TGTGCCAGCAGCATCGGGACAGGGAAGGAAAAACTGTTTTTT.

The rearrangement links TRBV5-1 to TRBJ2-6; 7 bases are shared with TRBD1. The CDR3 runs 17 residues. V was pared by 4 bases and J by 1 base, with 8 bases of the junction left unmatched. Per the germline V gene, CDR1 is SGHRS and CDR2 is YFSETQ. The CDR3 is CASSPPMTGSGANVLTF. CDR3 nucleotides: TGCGCCAGCAGCCCACCGATGACAGGGTCTGGGGCCAACGTCCTGACTTTC.

The chain combines TRBV7-9 with TRBJ2-3; D is perhaps TRBD1 (5 bases). The CDR3 is made up of 17 amino acids. Trimming stripped 4 bases from V and 6 bases from J, with 23 bases between. CDR1 SEHNR and CDR2 FQNEAQ come from the germline V gene (reference sequence). The CDR3 sequence: CASSSRQGPVESDTQYF. The CDR3, as DNA: TGTGCCAGCAGCTCTAGGCAGGGTCCGGTCGAGTCGGATACGCAGTATTTT.

As DNA, the CDR3 is TGTGCCAGCTCACAAGTACCGGACAGAGCCAAAAACATTCAGTACTTC. Amino acids: CASSQVPDRAKNIQYF. This chain connects TRBV18 to TRBJ2-4; D is possibly TRBD1 (6 bases). This CDR3 has 16 residues. V was shortened by 4 bases and J by 0 bases, with 13 bases between the two germline ends. Germline-derived CDR1 and CDR2 are KGHSH and LQKENI. Complete variable domain (other parts from reference TRBV18 and TRBJ2-4): NAGVMQNPRHLVRRRGQEARLRCSPMKGHSHVYWYRQLPEEGLKFMVYLQKENIIDESGMPKERFSAEFPKEGPSILRIQQVVRGDSAAYFCASSQVPDRAKNIQYFGAGTRLSVL.

This sequence joins TRBV12-3 or TRBV12-4 and TRBJ2-7, with 9 bases fitting TRBD1. V shed 6 bases, J shed 4 bases, and the junction held 4 bases outside the gene matches. This CDR3 has 13 residues. The CDR3 here is CASRAGTGYEQYF. For the CDR3, the DNA is TGTGCCAGCAGGGCCGGGACAGGGTACGAGCAGTACTTC.

The V gene is TRBV10-3, the J gene TRBJ2-7; D remains ambiguous. The CDR3 consists of 11 residues. V dropped 5 bases and J dropped 2 bases, with 4 bases sitting between them. Germline assignment: CDR1 ENHRY and CDR2 SYGVKD. CDR3 nucleotide sequence: TGTGCCATCAGTAGCGCCTACGAGCAGTACTTC. Translating it yields CAISSAYEQYF.

The rearrangement links TRBV5-6 to TRBJ2-3; 7 nucleotides align to TRBD1. The CDR3 extends over 14 amino acids. V trimming: 3 bases; J trimming: 2 bases; junction bases outside the gene matches: 3. Germline lookup yields CDR1 SGHDT and CDR2 YYEEEE. As DNA, the CDR3 is TGTGCCAGCAGCTGGGACAGATTCACAGATACGCAGTATTTT. Amino acids: CASSWDRFTDTQYF.

The DNA of the CDR3 is TGTGCCAGCAGCTTTCTAAGGGGGACAGCGAATTCACCCCTCCACTTT. As protein: CASSFLRGTANSPLHF. The rearrangement joins TRBV7-8 to TRBJ1-6; 7 bases are shared with TRBD1. The CDR3 consists of 16 residues. Germline V lookup: CDR1 SGHVS, CDR2 FQNEAQ. Losses at the gene ends were 3 bases for V and 7 bases for J; bases not matched to a gene: 9.

The chain carries TRBV2 and TRBJ2-2; D not certain. In germline, CDR1 is SNHLY, CDR2 FYNNEI. V lost 6 bases and J lost 6, with 11 bases in between. The CDR3 runs 13 residues. CDR3 amino acids: CASSVSFPGELFF. CDR3 coding DNA: TGTGCCAGCAGCGTTTCTTTCCCCGGGGAGCTGTTTTTT. Looking up the rest from reference TRBV2 and TRBJ2-2 gives the full variable domain: EPEVTQTPSHQVTQMGQEVILRCVPISNHLYFYWYRQILGQKVEFLVSFYNNEISEKSEIFDDQFSVERPDGSNFTLKIRSTKLEDSAMYFCASSVSFPGELFFGEGSRLTVL.

This rearrangement joins TRBV2 to TRBJ2-3; 11 nucleotides match TRBD2. This CDR3 comprises 16 residues. The germline CDR1 and CDR2 sequences are SNHLY and FYNNEI. V lost 6 bases to trimming and J lost 4 bases; unmatched junction nucleotides: 9. CDR3 in amino acids: CASRTGTSGPSDTQYF. DNA of the CDR3: TGTGCCAGCAGGACTGGGACTAGCGGACCCTCAGATACGCAGTATTTT. Looking up the rest from reference TRBV2 and TRBJ2-3 gives the full variable domain: EPEVTQTPSHQVTQMGQEVILRCVPISNHLYFYWYRQILGQKVEFLVSFYNNEISEKSEIFDDQFSVERPDGSNFTLKIRSTKLEDSAMYFCASRTGTSGPSDTQYFGPGTRLTVL.

This clone has a single count. This chain connects TRBV27 to TRBJ2-5; possible D gene TRBD2, 6 bases. Germline CDR1 MNHEY, CDR2 SMNVEV (reference sequence). The V and J ends lost 6 bases and 5 bases respectively, with 10 bases between them. The CDR3 length is 12 residues. The CDR3 region has the DNA TGTGCCAGCAGGGGGGGTTGGGAGACCCAGTACTTC. Its protein is CASRGGWETQYF.

This clone appeared once. The chain joins TRBV19 to TRBJ1-2; D may be TRBD1 (6 bases). V was cut by 5 bases and J by 8 bases, with 21 bases left in between. The germline V gene encodes CDR1 LNHDA and CDR2 SQIVND (reference sequence). This CDR3 comprises 15 residues. The chain's CDR3 is CASSLNRDLLYGYTF. CDR3 nucleotides: TGTGCCAGTAGTCTAAACAGGGATTTGTTGTACGGCTACACCTTC.

The rearrangement joins TRBV4-3 to TRBJ2-3; D remains ambiguous. Germline V lookup: CDR1 LGHNA, CDR2 YSLEER. Trimming took 1 base from V and 6 from J, leaving 11 bases between them. The CDR3 is 14 residues long. CDR3 nucleotide sequence: TGCGCCAGCAGCCAAGCCCGTCTTTCTGATACGCAGTATTTT. Amino acids: CASSQARLSDTQYF.

The chain is built from TRBV19 and TRBJ1-1, with a possible D match to TRBD1 (6 bases). Germline lookup yields CDR1 LNHDA and CDR2 SQIVND (reference sequence). This CDR3 has 13 amino acids. Deletions cut 7 bases from V and 4 bases from J, with 13 bases between. This CDR3 reads CASKGGSVTEAFF. The CDR3 bases are TGTGCCAGTAAGGGGGGGTCGGTCACTGAAGCTTTCTTT. Together with reference TRBV19 and TRBJ1-1, the CDR3 gives the full variable domain: DGGITQSPKYLFRKEGQNVTLSCEQNLNHDAMYWYRQDPGQGLRLIYYSQIVNDFQKGDIAEGYSVSREKKESFPLTVTSAQKNPTAFYLCASKGGSVTEAFFGQGTRLTVV.

This clone has only one observation. This chain joins TRBV3-1 (or the pseudogene TRBV3-2) and TRBJ1-1; D not certain. V dropped 2 bases and J dropped 4 bases, with 11 bases sitting between them. The CDR3 is 14 residues long. Germline lookup yields CDR1 LGHDT and CDR2 YNNKEL (reference sequence). The CDR3 here is CASSQYSAGTEAFF. The CDR3 DNA is TGTGCCAGCAGCCAATACTCAGCGGGCACTGAAGCTTTCTTT.

This clone is a singleton in its sample. The chain carries TRBV11-2 and TRBJ2-7, with D perhaps matching TRBD1 (5 bases). This CDR3 is built from 15 residues. CDR1 and CDR2 from the germline V gene are SGHAT and FQNNGV. Trimming took off 1 base at V and 3 bases at J, with 13 bases between the two ends. The CDR3 region is CASSLGLRGGYEQYF. The CDR3 DNA sequence: TGTGCCAGCAGCTTAGGGCTTAGGGGTGGCTACGAGCAGTACTTC.

This clone has a handful of counts. The V gene is TRBV9, the J gene TRBJ2-1; 10 bases match TRBD2. Germline CDR1 reads SGDLS; CDR2 reads YYNGEE. The CDR3 is 13 amino acids. The J segment lost 7 bases and the V segment lost 7 bases, leaving 5 bases of the junction unmatched. CDR3: CASSAGGQNEQFF. CDR3 nucleotide sequence: TGTGCCAGCTCAGCGGGGGGGCAAAATGAGCAGTTCTTC.

This clone was observed a few times. V usage is TRBV14 and J usage is TRBJ1-1, with TRBD1 as a possible D gene (5 bases). V gave up 0 bases and J gave up 5 bases, with 13 bases separating them. The CDR3 covers 15 residues. Germline lookup yields CDR1 SGHDN and CDR2 FVKESK. CDR3 bases: TGTGCCAGCAGCCAAGAGGCTCAGGGAGGAACTGAAGCTTTCTTT. Protein product: CASSQEAQGGTEAFF. Full variable domain (outside the CDR3, taken from reference TRBV14 and TRBJ1-1): EAGVTQFPSHSVIEKGQTVTLRCDPISGHDNLYWYRRVMGKEIKFLLHFVKESKQDESGMPNNRFLAERTGGTYSTLKVQPAELEDSGVYFCASSQEAQGGTEAFFGQGTRLTVV.

The chain employs TRBV13 and TRBJ1-3; possible D gene TRBD1, 5 bases. The CDR3 totals 13 residues. Germline CDR1 reads PRHDT; CDR2 reads FYEKMQ (reference sequence). V was trimmed by 6 bases and J by 2 bases, leaving 8 bases between them. CDR3 in amino acids: CASRGRAGNTIYF. In DNA form, the CDR3 reads TGTGCCAGCAGGGGCAGGGCTGGAAACACCATATATTTT.

The chain has TRBV7-2 and TRBJ2-7; 9 bases align to TRBD2. The CDR3 runs 15 residues. V lost 5 bases, J lost 3 bases, and 8 bases stayed unmatched. Looked up from germline, CDR1 is SGHTA and CDR2 is FQGNSA. In DNA, the CDR3 is TGTGCCAGCAGCGAGAATAGCGGGAGTCTCTACGAGCAGTACTTC. Residues: CASSENSGSLYEQYF.

This clone is a singleton in its sample. This sequence joins TRBV7-8 and TRBJ2-3; 10 nucleotides agree with TRBD2. With V trimmed by 5 bases and J by 0 bases, 5 bases remained unmatched. CDR3 length: 16 amino acids. Germline lookup yields CDR1 SGHVS and CDR2 FQNEAQ. The CDR3 loop is CASSPVAGGSTDTQYF. As DNA, the CDR3 is TGTGCCAGCAGCCCAGTAGCGGGGGGAAGCACAGATACGCAGTATTTT.

The J gene is TRBJ2-1, the V gene TRBV9; 11 positions match TRBD2. Per the germline V gene, CDR1 is SGDLS and CDR2 is YYNGEE. The CDR3 runs to 15 residues. Unmatched junction bases numbered 6, after V lost 1 base and J lost 9 bases. CDR3 bases: TGTGCCAGCAGCGTACAGGCTAGCGGGGGGAGTGAGCAGTTCTTC. It yields the protein CASSVQASGGSEQFF.